This T cell receptor (beta chain) originates from a study of cytomegalovirus exposure and HLA in healthy donors. Background on the study: An earlier analysis identified more than 95 million unique TCR beta sequences in about 180 million T cells. An early data release held about 85 million unique TCRs from HLA-typed donors.

The PCR used 60 Vbeta and 13 Jbeta primers. Generated by immunoSEQ multiplex PCR, the TCRdb table keeps only in-frame clones and is missing some. The profile covers approximately 170,000 clones, with roughly four fifths appearing a single time and approximately 2% taken by the ten largest. V shed 1 base and J shed 7 bases, with 8 bases lying between them. The germline V gene has CDR1 GTSNPN and CDR2 SVGIG (reference sequence). The CDR3 spans 13 residues. Specimen: PBMCs. The source of this sequence is a young woman in good health and CMV-seropositive. The chain is built from TRBV30 and TRBJ1-6, with D possibly matching TRBD1 (5 bases). CDR3 nucleotide sequence: TGTGCCTGGAGTGAGCAGGGCAATTCACCCCTCCACTTT. It yields the protein CAWSEQGNSPLHF.